This is a list of T cell receptor beta chains from one sample in a study of regulatory T cells in long-lasting Graves disease. TCRdb called the multiplex PCR reads again in MiXCR, with one record for every CDR3 protein. In the table there are fewer than 600,000 distinct CDR3 sequences, 22% of which are singletons. Sequenced material: peripheral blood mononuclear cells (PBMCs), taken when the disease was refractory, from a patient treated with antithyroid drugs. These receptors were obtained from a female donor with Graves disease. The CDR3 runs from the conserved cysteine through the conserved F or W. D genes are given only for firm matches. Only part of the rows carry a size: once, few, many, or a class if the clone is expanded.

>many|-|TRBJ1-5|TRBV7-2
TGTGCCAGCAGCTTAGGAGTCGCCCAGCCCCAGCATTTT
CASSLGVAQPQHF
>few|TRBD2|TRBJ2-5|TRBV12-5
TGTGCTAGTGGTTTGGAACTAGCGGGAGAAGAGACCCAGTACTTC
CASGLELAGEETQYF
>many|-|TRBJ1-6|TRBV12-3/TRBV12-4
TGTGCCAGCAGTCGGCTCGCCAGGCCTTATAATTCACCCCTCCACTTT
CASSRLARPYNSPLHF
>many|-|TRBJ1-2|TRBV6-1
TGTGCCAGCAGTGAAATAGGAGGACAGAGCTATGGCTACACCTTC
CASSEIGGQSYGYTF
>-|TRBD2|TRBJ2-7|TRBV9
TGTGCCAGCAGCTCGCGTAGCGGGGGGGCCTACGAGCAGTACTTC
CASSSRSGGAYEQYF
>many|-|TRBJ1-1|TRBV28
TGTGCCAGCAGTTTATCTGGGGGGGCTAAGGCTGAAGCTTTCTTT
CASSLSGGAKAEAFF
>-|TRBD1|TRBJ1-6|TRBV30
TGTGCCTGGAGCCACAGGGGGCAGAGACCCCTCCACTTT
CAWSHRGQRPLHF
>many|-|TRBJ2-5|TRBV6-1
TGTGCCAGCAGTGGGGGACCCATCCAGACCCAGTACTTC
CASSGGPIQTQYF
>few|-|TRBJ1-5|TRBV12-3/TRBV12-4
TGTGCCAGCAGTTTAGACCCACAGGCCGGGGCCCAGCCCCAGCATTTT
CASSLDPQAGAQPQHF
>-|-|TRBJ1-2|TRBV6-2/TRBV6-3
TGTGCCAGCAGTTACCTGGGCGGTTCTGGGCACTTC
CASSYLGGSGHF
>few|TRBD2|TRBJ2-2|TRBV12-3/TRBV12-4
TGTGCATTCGGGAGGGCCTTCGGGGAGCTGTTTTTT
CAFGRAFGELFF
>many|-|TRBJ1-2|TRBV6-1
TGTGCCAGCACAGACGGCGGTTTCTATGGCTACACCTTC
CASTDGGFYGYTF
>-|-|TRBJ2-4|TRBV13
TGTGCCAGCAGCCCCTGGACAGAATTAACAAACATTCAGTACTTC
CASSPWTELTNIQYF
>-|-|TRBJ2-4|TRBV5-4
TGTGCCAGCAGCTTGGGAAGGGAACGAGGCAAAAACATTCAGTACTTC
CASSLGRERGKNIQYF
>many|TRBD1|TRBJ1-2|TRBV11-2
TGTGCCGCGACAGGGTGGGAGAGGAACTATGGCTACACCTTC
CAATGWERNYGYTF
>-|-|TRBJ2-7|TRBV7-8
TGTGCCAGCAGCTTTCCGGGACATCTGAGCGAGCAGTACTTC
CASSFPGHLSEQYF
>few|-|TRBJ1-1|TRBV5-6
TGTGCCAGCAGCCTAGACAGGCAAGGTACTGAAGCTTTCTTT
CASSLDRQGTEAFF
>many|-|TRBJ1-1|TRBV28
TGTGCCAGCAGAGAGACAGCCGAAGCTTTCTTT
CASRETAEAFF
>-|TRBD1|TRBJ1-4|TRBV6-2/TRBV6-3
TGTGCCAGCACCAGGGACAGCGCTAATGAAAAACTGTTTTTT
CASTRDSANEKLFF
>many|-|TRBJ2-7|TRBV12-3/TRBV12-4
TGTGCCAGCAGTTTAGCGGATCTGAGTTGGTACGAGCAGTACTTC
CASSLADLSWYEQYF